This T cell receptor (beta chain) originates from a study of CXCR3-negative and CXCR3-positive naive CD8 T cells. Broader study findings: Comparison of naive cells showed more hydrophobic TRB CDR3s in CXCR3-positive than in CXCR3-negative naive cells.

Researchers sorted a few hundred thousand cells of each CD8+ T cell subset in triplicate. Naive cells were sorted as CD45RO-, CCR7+, CD27+ and CD95-. In the case of this clonotype: Its antigen is currently unknown.

UMI-labeled 5' RACE yielded the TRB cDNA libraries. After re-calling the 5' RACE reads, TCRdb lists one entry per CDR3 protein, DNA absent. The sample includes about 62,000 distinct CDR3 sequences. The germline V gene has CDR1 LGHNA and CDR2 YSLEER. This CDR3 has 14 residues. The rearrangement joins TRBV4-3 to TRBJ1-6; the TCRdb D gene call, TRBD1, has no DNA to confirm it. The sample taken for sequencing was naive CXCR3- CD8+ T cells from blood. The subset was: CD45RO-CCR7+CD27+CD95- naive CD8+ T cells lacking CXCR3 (TNR3-). The TCR comes from a human donor in good health. Some clones in this sample may be carry-over from other donors' samples. CDR3: CASSPGQGNSPLHF.